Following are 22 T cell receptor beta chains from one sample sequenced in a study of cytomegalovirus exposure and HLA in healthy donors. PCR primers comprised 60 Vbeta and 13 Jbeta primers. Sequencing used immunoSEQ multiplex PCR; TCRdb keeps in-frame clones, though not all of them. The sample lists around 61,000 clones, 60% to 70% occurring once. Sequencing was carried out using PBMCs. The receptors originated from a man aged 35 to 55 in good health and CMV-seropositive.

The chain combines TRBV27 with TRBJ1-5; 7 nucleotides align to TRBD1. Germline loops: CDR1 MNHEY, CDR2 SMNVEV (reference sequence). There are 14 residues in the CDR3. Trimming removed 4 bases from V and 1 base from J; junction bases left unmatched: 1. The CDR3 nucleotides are TGTGCCAGCAGTTCAGGGGGAAGCAATCAGCCCCAGCATTTT. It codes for CASSSGGSNQPQHF.

In DNA form, the CDR3 reads TGTGCCAGCATCGAAATCCCCGGGACTAGTGGCGAGCAGTACTTC. Amino acids: CASIEIPGTSGEQYF. This chain joins TRBV11-2 and TRBJ2-7; TRBD2 matches at 8 bases. Germline CDR1 and CDR2: SGHAT and FQNNGV. This CDR3 contains 15 residues. The V gene end was trimmed by 7 bases and the J gene end by 6 bases; junction bases not matched to a gene: 14. Based on the CDR3 plus reference TRBV11-2 and TRBJ2-7, the full variable domain is EAGVAQSPRYKIIEKRQSVAFWCNPISGHATLYWYQQILGQGPKLLIQFQNNGVVDDSQLPKDRFSAERLKGVDSTLKIQPAKLEDSAVYLCASIEIPGTSGEQYFGPGTRLTVT.

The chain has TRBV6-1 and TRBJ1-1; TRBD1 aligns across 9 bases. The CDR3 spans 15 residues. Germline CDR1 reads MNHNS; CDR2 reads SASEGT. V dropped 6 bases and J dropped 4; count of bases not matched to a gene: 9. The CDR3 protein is CASSIDRGSLTEAFF. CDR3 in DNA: TGTGCCAGCAGCATAGACAGGGGGAGTCTCACTGAAGCTTTCTTT.

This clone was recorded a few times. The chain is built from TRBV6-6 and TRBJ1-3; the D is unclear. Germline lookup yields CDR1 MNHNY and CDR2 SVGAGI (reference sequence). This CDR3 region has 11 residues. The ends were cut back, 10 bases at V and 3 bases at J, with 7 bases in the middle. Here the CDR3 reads CATTGGNTIYF. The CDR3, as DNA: TGTGCCACTACCGGTGGAAACACCATATATTTT.

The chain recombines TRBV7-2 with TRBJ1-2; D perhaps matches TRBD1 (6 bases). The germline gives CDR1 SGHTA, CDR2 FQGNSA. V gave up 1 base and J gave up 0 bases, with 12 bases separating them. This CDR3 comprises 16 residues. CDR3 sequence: CASSLDQGTTNYGYTF. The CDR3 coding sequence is TGTGCCAGCAGCTTAGATCAGGGGACGACTAACTATGGCTACACCTTC.

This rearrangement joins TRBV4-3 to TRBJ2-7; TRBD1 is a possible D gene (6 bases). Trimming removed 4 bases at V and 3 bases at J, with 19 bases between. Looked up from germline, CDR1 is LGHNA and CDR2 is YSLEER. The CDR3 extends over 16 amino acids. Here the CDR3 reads CASSLGGKVGRYEQYF. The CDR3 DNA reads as TGCGCCAGCAGCCTAGGGGGAAAGGTAGGCCGCTACGAGCAGTACTTC.

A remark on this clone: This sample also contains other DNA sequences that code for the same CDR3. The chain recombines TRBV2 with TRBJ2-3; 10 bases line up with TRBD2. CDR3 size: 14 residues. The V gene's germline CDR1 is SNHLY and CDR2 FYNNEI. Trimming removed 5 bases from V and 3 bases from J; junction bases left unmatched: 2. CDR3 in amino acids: CASSLTSGTDTQYF. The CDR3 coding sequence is TGTGCCAGCAGTCTGACTAGCGGGACAGATACGCAGTATTTT.

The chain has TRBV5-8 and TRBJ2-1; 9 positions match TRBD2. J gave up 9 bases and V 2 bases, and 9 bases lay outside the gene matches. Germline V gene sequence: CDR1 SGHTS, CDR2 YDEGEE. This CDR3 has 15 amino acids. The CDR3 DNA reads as TGTGCCAGCAGCTTCGGCGGGAGGGCCGGGCGTGAGCAGTTCTTC. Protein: CASSFGGRAGREQFF.

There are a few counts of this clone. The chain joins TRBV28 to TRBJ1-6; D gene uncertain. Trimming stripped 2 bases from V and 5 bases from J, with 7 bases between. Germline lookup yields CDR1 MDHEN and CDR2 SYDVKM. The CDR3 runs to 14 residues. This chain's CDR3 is CASSLSINNSPLHF. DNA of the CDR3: TGTGCCAGCAGTTTAAGCATCAATAATTCACCCCTCCACTTT. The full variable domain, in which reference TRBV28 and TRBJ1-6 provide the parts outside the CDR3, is DVKVTQSSRYLVKRTGEKVFLECVQDMDHENMFWYRQDPGLGLRLIYFSYDVKMKEKGDIPEGYSVSREKKERFSLILESASTNQTSMYLCASSLSINNSPLHFGNGTRLTVT.

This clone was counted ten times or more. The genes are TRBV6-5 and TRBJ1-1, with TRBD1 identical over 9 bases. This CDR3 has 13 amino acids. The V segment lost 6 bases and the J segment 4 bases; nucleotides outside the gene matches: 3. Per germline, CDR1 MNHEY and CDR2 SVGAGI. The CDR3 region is CASRKTGGTEAFF. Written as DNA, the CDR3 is TGTGCCAGCAGGAAGACAGGGGGCACTGAAGCTTTCTTT.

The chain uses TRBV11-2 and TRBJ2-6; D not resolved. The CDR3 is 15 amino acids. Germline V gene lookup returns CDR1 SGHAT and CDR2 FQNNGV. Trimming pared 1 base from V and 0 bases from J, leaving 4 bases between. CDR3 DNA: TGTGCCAGCAGCTTAGTATCCTCTGGGGCCAACGTCCTGACTTTC. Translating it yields CASSLVSSGANVLTF.

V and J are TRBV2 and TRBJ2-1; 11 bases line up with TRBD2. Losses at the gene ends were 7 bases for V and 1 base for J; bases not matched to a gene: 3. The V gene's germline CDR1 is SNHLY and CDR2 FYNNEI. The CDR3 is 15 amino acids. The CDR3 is CASNRLAGSYNEQFF. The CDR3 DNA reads TGTGCCAGCAACCGACTAGCGGGATCCTACAATGAGCAGTTCTTC.

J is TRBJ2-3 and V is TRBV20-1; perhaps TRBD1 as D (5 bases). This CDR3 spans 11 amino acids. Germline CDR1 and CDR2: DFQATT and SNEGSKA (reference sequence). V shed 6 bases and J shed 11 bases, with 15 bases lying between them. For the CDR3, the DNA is TGCAGTGCCGAAGGGGATACGGAGCAGTATTTT. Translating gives CSAEGDTEQYF.

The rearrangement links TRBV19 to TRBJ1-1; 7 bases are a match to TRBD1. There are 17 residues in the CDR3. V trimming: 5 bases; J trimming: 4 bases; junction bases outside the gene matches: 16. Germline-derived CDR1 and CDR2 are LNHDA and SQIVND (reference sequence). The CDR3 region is CASSDDRGRLVSTEAFF. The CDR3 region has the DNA TGTGCCAGTAGTGACGATAGGGGGCGGTTAGTTAGCACTGAAGCTTTCTTT. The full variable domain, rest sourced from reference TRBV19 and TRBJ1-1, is DGGITQSPKYLFRKEGQNVTLSCEQNLNHDAMYWYRQDPGQGLRLIYYSQIVNDFQKGDIAEGYSVSREKKESFPLTVTSAQKNPTAFYLCASSDDRGRLVSTEAFFGQGTRLTVV.

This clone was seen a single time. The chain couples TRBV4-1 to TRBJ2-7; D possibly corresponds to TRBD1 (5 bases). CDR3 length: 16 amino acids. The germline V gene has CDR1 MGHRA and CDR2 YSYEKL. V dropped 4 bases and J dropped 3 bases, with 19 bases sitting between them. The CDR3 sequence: CASSRTVGRAIYEQYF. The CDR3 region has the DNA TGCGCCAGCAGCCGAACGGTGGGCAGGGCTATCTACGAGCAGTACTTC.

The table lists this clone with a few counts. CDR3 nucleotide sequence: TGTGCCATCAGTGGAAACACAGGGGGCTACGAGCAGTACTTC. This gives the protein CAISGNTGGYEQYF. V usage is TRBV10-3 and J usage is TRBJ2-7, with TRBD1 matching over 8 bases. The CDR3 consists of 14 residues. The germline gives CDR1 ENHRY, CDR2 SYGVKD. The ends lost 4 bases at V and 3 bases at J; junction bases unmatched: 5.

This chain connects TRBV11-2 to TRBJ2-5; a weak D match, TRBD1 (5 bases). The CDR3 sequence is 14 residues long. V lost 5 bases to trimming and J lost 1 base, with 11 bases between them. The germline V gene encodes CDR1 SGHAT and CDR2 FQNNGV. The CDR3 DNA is TGTGCCAGCAGCACTGCACAGGTCCAAGAGACCCAGTACTTC. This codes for CASSTAQVQETQYF.

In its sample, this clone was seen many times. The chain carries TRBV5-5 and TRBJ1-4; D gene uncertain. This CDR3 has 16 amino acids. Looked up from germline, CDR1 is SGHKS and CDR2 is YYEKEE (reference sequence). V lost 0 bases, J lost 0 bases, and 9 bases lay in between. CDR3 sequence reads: CASSLAITTTNEKLFF. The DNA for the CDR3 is TGTGCCAGCAGCTTGGCCATTACAACAACTAATGAAAAACTGTTTTTT.

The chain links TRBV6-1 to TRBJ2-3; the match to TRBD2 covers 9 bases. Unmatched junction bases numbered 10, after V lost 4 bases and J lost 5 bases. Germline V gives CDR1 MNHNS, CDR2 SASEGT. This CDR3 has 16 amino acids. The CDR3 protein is CASSGFPASGKDTQYF. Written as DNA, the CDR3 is TGTGCCAGCAGTGGTTTCCCGGCTAGCGGGAAAGATACGCAGTATTTT.

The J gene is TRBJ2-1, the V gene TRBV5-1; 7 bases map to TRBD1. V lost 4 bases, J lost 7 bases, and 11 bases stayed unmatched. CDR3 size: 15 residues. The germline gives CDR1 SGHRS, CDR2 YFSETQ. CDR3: CASSPLWTGSNEQFF. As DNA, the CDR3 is TGCGCCAGCAGCCCTTTGTGGACAGGATCAAATGAGCAGTTCTTC.

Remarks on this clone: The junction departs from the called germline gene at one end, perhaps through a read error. DNA of the CDR3: TGTGCCAGCTGTTACTCGATGACACAGACTGAGCAGTTCTTC. This encodes CASCYSMTQTEQFF. The V call is TRBV6-6, the J call TRBJ2-1; D uncertain. The CDR3 is 14 amino acids. CDR1 is MNHNY, CDR2 SVGAGI, per germline (reference sequence).

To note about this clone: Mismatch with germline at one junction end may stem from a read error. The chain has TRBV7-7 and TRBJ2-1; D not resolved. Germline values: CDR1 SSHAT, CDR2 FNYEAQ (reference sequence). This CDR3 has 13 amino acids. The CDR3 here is CASSLASSNEQFF. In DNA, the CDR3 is TGTGCTAGCAGCTTAGCTTCGAGCAATGAGCAGTTCTTC.